The T cell receptor (beta chain) described here comes from a study of T cell repertoires in ileal Crohn's disease. The study, taken as a whole, reports: Postoperative endoscopy occurred within one year, median around 7.5 months.

Remarks on this clone: Its antigen is undetermined.

Here immunoSEQ multiplex PCR was the method, and the copy in TCRdb shows in-frame clones only, minus some. The repertoire holds about 62,000 clones, roughly 89% seen once, with under 2.5% in the top ten. Noted time point: neoterminal ileum biopsy at postoperative endoscopy, about 6 months after surgery. This TCR came from an adult with Crohn's disease. The sample consisted of ileal tissue.

CDR3 nucleotide sequence: TGTGCCAGCAGCTTAGGCCCGGACAGGGTAGCGCAGTACGTC. Encoded protein: CASSLGPDRVAQYV. This rearrangement joins TRBV7-2 to TRBJ2-7; 8 bases map to TRBD1. Germline trimming cut 1 base from V and 9 bases from J; bases unmatched to any gene: 8. This CDR3 has 14 amino acids. Germline CDR1 is SGHTA and CDR2 is FQGNSA.